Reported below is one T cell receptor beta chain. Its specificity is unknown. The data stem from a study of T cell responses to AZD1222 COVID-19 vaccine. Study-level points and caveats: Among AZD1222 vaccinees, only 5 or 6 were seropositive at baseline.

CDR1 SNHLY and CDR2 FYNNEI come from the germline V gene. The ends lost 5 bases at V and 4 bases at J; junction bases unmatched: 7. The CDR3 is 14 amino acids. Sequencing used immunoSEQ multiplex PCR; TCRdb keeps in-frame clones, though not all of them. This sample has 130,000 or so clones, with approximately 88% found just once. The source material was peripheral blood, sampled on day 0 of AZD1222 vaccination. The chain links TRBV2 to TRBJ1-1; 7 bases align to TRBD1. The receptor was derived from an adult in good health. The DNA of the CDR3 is TGTGCCAGCAGTCCACAGGGGATGAGCACTGAAGCTTTCTTT. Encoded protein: CASSPQGMSTEAFF. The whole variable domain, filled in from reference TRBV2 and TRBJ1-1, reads EPEVTQTPSHQVTQMGQEVILRCVPISNHLYFYWYRQILGQKVEFLVSFYNNEISEKSEIFDDQFSVERPDGSNFTLKIRSTKLEDSAMYFCASSPQGMSTEAFFGQGTRLTVV.